These 17 T cell receptor beta chains share one sample of origin, sequenced in a study of blood T cell repertoires in COVID-19. Only in-frame clones appear in the TCRdb table, and some are missing; sequencing was by immunoSEQ multiplex PCR. The repertoire holds 75,000 to 100,000 clones, with about 83% as singletons. Sequencing input: peripheral blood. The origin of the receptors is a human donor in a cohort sampled during active COVID-19.

CDR3 residues: CASSFGGTYGYTF. In DNA form, the CDR3 reads TGTGCCAGCAGCTTCGGGGGGACCTATGGCTACACCTTC. The J gene is TRBJ1-2, the V gene TRBV11-2; D may be TRBD1 (5 bases). Germline lookup yields CDR1 SGHAT and CDR2 FQNNGV. The CDR3 length is 13 residues. The V gene lost 3 bases and the J gene lost 4 bases, with 9 bases spanning the gap.

The chain recombines TRBV30 with TRBJ1-1; 11 positions agree with TRBD1. V trimming: 3 bases; J trimming: 3 bases; junction bases outside the gene matches: 3. CDR1 is GTSNPN, CDR2 SVGIG, per germline (reference sequence). This CDR3 is 14 amino acids long. This CDR3 is CAWRRDRGDTEAFF. CDR3 bases: TGTGCCTGGAGACGGGACAGGGGGGACACTGAAGCTTTCTTT.

The chain employs TRBV5-1 and TRBJ2-5; possibly TRBD1 for D (6 bases). This CDR3 is built from 14 residues. The germline V gene has CDR1 SGHRS and CDR2 YFSETQ. V lost 7 bases and J lost 2, with 15 bases in between. The CDR3: CASRIGTRQETQYF. The CDR3, as DNA: TGCGCCAGCCGGATTGGGACACGGCAAGAGACCCAGTACTTC.

The CDR3 DNA follows: TGTGCCAGCAGCCATGAGGTTCAATTTACTGAAGCTTTCTTT. It is translated as CASSHEVQFTEAFF. This sequence joins TRBV14 and TRBJ1-1; no reliable D call. Per the germline V gene, CDR1 is SGHDN and CDR2 is FVKESK. V was trimmed by 3 bases and J by 5 bases, leaving 13 bases between them. This CDR3 has 14 residues.

The chain employs TRBV19 and TRBJ2-7; perhaps TRBD1 as D (5 bases). Germline V lookup: CDR1 LNHDA, CDR2 SQIVND (reference sequence). The ends were cut back, 0 bases at V and 4 bases at J, with 13 bases in the middle. The CDR3 length is 15 residues. The CDR3 nucleotides read TGTGCCAGTAGTATAGATCGACAGCCCGCATACGAGCAGTACTTC. Protein: CASSIDRQPAYEQYF. The full variable domain, with the rest looked up from reference TRBV19 and TRBJ2-7, is DGGITQSPKYLFRKEGQNVTLSCEQNLNHDAMYWYRQDPGQGLRLIYYSQIVNDFQKGDIAEGYSVSREKKESFPLTVTSAQKNPTAFYLCASSIDRQPAYEQYFGPGTRLTVT.

The chain has TRBV6-5 and TRBJ2-1, with 10 bases aligning to TRBD2. This CDR3 comprises 15 residues. Unmatched junction bases numbered 8, after V lost 3 bases and J lost 9 bases. The germline CDR1 and CDR2 sequences are MNHEY and SVGAGI. The CDR3 spells CASSYTLAGDFEQFF. The CDR3 DNA reads TGTGCCAGCAGTTATACCCTAGCGGGGGATTTTGAGCAGTTCTTC.

The gene calls are TRBV4-3 and TRBJ2-3; 12 bases are a match to TRBD2. Germline V gives CDR1 LGHNA, CDR2 YSLEER. CDR3 size: 18 residues. V lost 0 bases to trimming and J lost 5 bases; unmatched junction nucleotides: 9. The CDR3 coding sequence is TGCGCCAGCAGCCAAGATTACCTAGCGGGAGGGGAGTTAGATACGCAGTATTTT. Translated, it gives CASSQDYLAGGELDTQYF.

J is TRBJ1-5 and V is TRBV6-6, with 11 bases lining up with TRBD1. CDR3 size: 18 residues. Trimming cost V 5 bases and J 0 bases; bases outside gene matches: 9. Per germline, CDR1 MNHNY and CDR2 SVGAGI (reference sequence). The CDR3 sequence: CASSPDRGPHYSNQPQHF. CDR3 coding DNA: TGTGCCAGCAGTCCGGACAGGGGGCCCCACTATAGCAATCAGCCCCAGCATTTT.

The chain couples TRBV13 to TRBJ1-5, with 7 bases that match TRBD1. Trimming cost V 3 bases and J 5 bases; bases outside gene matches: 10. CDR3 size: 16 residues. Per germline, CDR1 PRHDT and CDR2 FYEKMQ (reference sequence). The CDR3 nucleotides read TGTGCCAGCAGCTTTGGACAGGTAGGGCCCTATCAGCCCCAGCATTTT. Translating it yields CASSFGQVGPYQPQHF.

This chain uses TRBV14 with TRBJ2-1; D is uncertain. V was pared by 1 base and J by 12 bases, with 10 bases between. Germline lookup yields CDR1 SGHDN and CDR2 FVKESK. The CDR3 runs 12 residues. CDR3: CASSQASARQFF. Written as DNA, the CDR3 is TGTGCCAGCAGCCAAGCGTCGGCTAGGCAGTTCTTC.

The chain is built from TRBV7-2 and TRBJ2-5, with 11 bases that match TRBD2. The J call may not be correct, given that the DNA end is closer to TRBJ2-7. CDR3 length equals 15 residues. In germline, CDR1 is SGHTA, CDR2 FQGNSA. The chain's CDR3 is CASSFTSGSSYEQYF. The CDR3 DNA reads TGTGCCAGCAGCTTCACTAGCGGGAGTTCTTACGAGCAGTACTTC.

V and J are TRBV5-5 and TRBJ2-3, with 11 nucleotides matching TRBD2. After removal of 0 bases from V and 3 bases from J, the junction contained 3 bases not matched to a gene. The CDR3 sequence is 16 residues long. Germline loops: CDR1 SGHKS, CDR2 YYEKEE (reference sequence). CDR3 bases: TGTGCCAGCAGCTTGGCCGCTAGCGGGGGGACAGATACGCAGTATTTT. Translating gives CASSLAASGGTDTQYF. The entire variable domain, with the rest obtained from reference TRBV5-5 and TRBJ2-3, is as follows: DAGVTQSPTHLIKTRGQQVTLRCSPISGHKSVSWYQQVLGQGPQFIFQYYEKEERGRGNFPDRFSARQFPNYSSELNVNALLLGDSALYLCASSLAASGGTDTQYFGPGTRLTVL.

This clone was counted a few times. J is TRBJ1-1 and V is TRBV4-2; tentatively, D is TRBD1 (5 bases). CDR3 length equals 16 residues. The germline gives CDR1 LGHNA, CDR2 YNFKEQ. Trimming removed 1 base from V and 0 bases from J, with 12 bases in between. CDR3 sequence: CASSQASRGMNTEAFF. Here the CDR3 DNA reads TGTGCCAGCAGCCAAGCGAGTAGGGGAATGAACACTGAAGCTTTCTTT.

The rearrangement joins TRBV11-3 to TRBJ2-7; 7 nucleotides align to TRBD1. The length of the CDR3 is 13 residues. V shed 3 bases and J 2 bases; nucleotides not matched to a gene: 1. The germline gives CDR1 SGHNT, CDR2 YENEEA. The CDR3 spells CASSLGTAYEQYF. The DNA of the CDR3 is TGTGCCAGCAGCTTGGGGACAGCCTACGAGCAGTACTTC.

DNA for the CDR3: TGTGCCAGCAGCCACGCAGGGCTTAGCTACACCTTC. Its protein is CASSHAGLSYTF. The rearrangement uses TRBV3-1 (or the pseudogene TRBV3-2) and TRBJ1-2; TRBD1 is a possible D gene (5 bases). Trimming removed 3 bases at V and 9 bases at J, with 11 bases between. The CDR3 totals 12 residues. Germline V gene data show CDR1 as LGHDT and CDR2 as YNNKEL (reference sequence).

The CDR3 loop is CASTGYSNQPQHF. CDR3 bases: TGTGCCAGCACAGGTTATAGCAATCAGCCCCAGCATTTT. J is TRBJ1-5 and V is TRBV6-6, with D unresolved. Germline-derived CDR1 and CDR2 are MNHNY and SVGAGI (reference sequence). V lost 7 bases, J lost 0 bases, and 7 bases lay in between. The CDR3 is made up of 13 amino acids.

The gene calls are TRBV24-1 and TRBJ2-1; 12 bases map to TRBD2. The CDR3 is made up of 16 amino acids. The V and J ends lost 5 bases and 6 bases, in that order; junction bases with no gene match: 7. Germline-derived CDR1 and CDR2 are KGHDR and SFDVKD. CDR3 amino acids: CATSGWTSGKSNEQFF. For the CDR3, the DNA is TGTGCCACCAGTGGATGGACTAGCGGGAAATCCAATGAGCAGTTCTTC.